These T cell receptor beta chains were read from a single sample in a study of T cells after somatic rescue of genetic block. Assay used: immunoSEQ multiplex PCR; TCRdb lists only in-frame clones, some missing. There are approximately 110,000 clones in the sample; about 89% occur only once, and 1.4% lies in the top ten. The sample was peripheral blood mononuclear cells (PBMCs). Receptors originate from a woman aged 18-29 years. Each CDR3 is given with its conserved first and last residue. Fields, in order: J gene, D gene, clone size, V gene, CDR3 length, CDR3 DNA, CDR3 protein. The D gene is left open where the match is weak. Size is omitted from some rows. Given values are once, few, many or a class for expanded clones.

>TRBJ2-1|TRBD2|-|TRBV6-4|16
TGTGCCAGCAGTGGGGAAGCGGGGGGGCCCCGCAATGAGCAGTTCTTC
CASSGEAGGPRNEQFF
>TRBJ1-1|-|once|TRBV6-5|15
TGTGCCAGCAGTATACGACAGGACTCGAACACTGAAGCTTTCTTT
CASSIRQDSNTEAFF
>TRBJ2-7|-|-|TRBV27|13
TGTGCCAGCAGTTACGGGAAGGATGCAGAGCAGTACTTC
CASSYGKDAEQYF
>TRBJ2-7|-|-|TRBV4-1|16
TGCGCCAGCAGCCAAGACCCAGGGGCTCTGCTTTACGAGCAGTACTTC
CASSQDPGALLYEQYF
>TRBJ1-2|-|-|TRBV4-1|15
TGCGCCAGCAGCCAAGATATTGGCACTAACTATGGCTACACCTTC
CASSQDIGTNYGYTF
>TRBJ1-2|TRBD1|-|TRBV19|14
TGTGCCAGCTCCGCCGGGACAGGTTTATATGGCTACACCTTC
CASSAGTGLYGYTF
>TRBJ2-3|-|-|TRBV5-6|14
TGTGCCAGCAGTTCGGGACTCCCCACAGATACGCAGTATTTT
CASSSGLPTDTQYF
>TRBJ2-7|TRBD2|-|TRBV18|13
TGTGCCAGCTCACCAAAGCGGGGCTACGAGCAGTACTTC
CASSPKRGYEQYF
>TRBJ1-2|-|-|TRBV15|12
TGTGCCACCAGCTGGGGGGCTGAGGGCTACACCTTC
CATSWGAEGYTF
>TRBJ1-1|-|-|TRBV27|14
TGTGCCAGCAGTTCGTGGCAGGGGAACACTGAAGCTTTCTTT
CASSSWQGNTEAFF
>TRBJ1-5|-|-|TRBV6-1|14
TGTGCCAGCAGTGAATCGGGGCGGGATCAGCCCCAGCATTTT
CASSESGRDQPQHF
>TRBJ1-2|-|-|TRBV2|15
TGTGCCAGCAGCCCAAGGGGGGGCGGGGACTATGGCTACACCTTC
CASSPRGGGDYGYTF
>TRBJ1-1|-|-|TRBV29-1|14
TGCAGCGTTGAAAAGTCAGGCAGTGACACTGAAGCTTTCTTT
CSVEKSGSDTEAFF
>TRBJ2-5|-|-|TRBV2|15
TGTGCCAGCAGTCCCGGAGACCACGGTGGAGAGACCCAGTACTTC
CASSPGDHGGETQYF
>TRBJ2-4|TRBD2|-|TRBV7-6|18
TGTGCCAGCAGCTCACTAGCGGGGGGGCTTCTAGCCAAAAACATTCAGTACTTC
CASSSLAGGLLAKNIQYF
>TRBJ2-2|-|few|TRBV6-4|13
TGTGCCAGCAGTGACACAGGCACCGGGGAGCTGTTTTTT
CASSDTGTGELFF
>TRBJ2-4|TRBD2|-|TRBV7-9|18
TGTGCCAGCAGCTTAGCGAATCTAGCGGGCGTAGCCAAAAACATTCAGTACTTC
CASSLANLAGVAKNIQYF
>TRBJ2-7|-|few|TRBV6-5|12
TGTGCCAGCAGCCGCCAGGGGGGCGAGCAGTACTTC
CASSRQGGEQYF
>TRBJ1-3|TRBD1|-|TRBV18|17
TGTGCCAGCTCTCTTCTAGGGGGCCCATCCTCTGGAAACACCATATATTTT
CASSLLGGPSSGNTIYF
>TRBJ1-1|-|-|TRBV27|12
TGTGCCAGCAAGGTCGGGGAGACTGAAGCTTTCTTT
CASKVGETEAFF
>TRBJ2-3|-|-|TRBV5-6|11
TGTGCCAGCAGCGTTACAGATACGCAGTATTTT
CASSVTDTQYF
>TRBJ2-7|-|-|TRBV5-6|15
TGTGCCAGCAGCTCATGGGAGGAGAGAACGAACGAGCAGTACTTC
CASSSWEERTNEQYF